A selection of T cell receptor beta chains follows, all from one sample in a study of blood T cell repertoires in COVID-19. The table came from immunoSEQ multiplex PCR; TCRdb's copy has only in-frame clones and leaves some out. The sample lists about 210,000 clones, under 85% occurring once. Sequencing input: peripheral blood. All receptors derive from a woman aged 80 or over with COVID-19, enrolled during active disease. Each CDR3 is given with its conserved first and last residue. D genes are given only for firm matches. Size is stated for part of the rows, as once, few or many counts, or as a class when the clone is expanded.

TRBV4-2,TRBD2,18,.,TRBJ2-2,TGTGCCAGCAGCCAAGAAGCGGGAGGGACTACCTACACCGGGGAGCTGTTTTTT,CASSQEAGGTTYTGELFF
TRBV5-4,TRBD1,17,.,TRBJ2-6,TGTGCCAGCAGCCCTGGACAGGGGGCGGGTGGGGCCAACGTCCTGACTTTC,CASSPGQGAGGANVLTF
TRBV29-1,.,12,once,TRBJ1-2,TGCAGCGTTGCGCAGGGTGACTATGGCTACACCTTC,CSVAQGDYGYTF
TRBV21-1,.,20,once,TRBJ2-3,TGTGCCAATCCCCGTGGACTAGCGGGATATCCGCCCCCCAGCGGAGATACGCAGTATTTT,CANPRGLAGYPPPSGDTQYF
TRBV10-3,.,17,.,TRBJ1-2,TGTGCCATCAGTGATCCGGGACAAGCGACGGGAGGCTATGGCTACACCTTC,CAISDPGQATGGYGYTF
TRBV28,.,14,once,TRBJ1-5,TGTGCCAGCAGTTTTCCCCTACCGGTTCAGCCCCAGCATTTT,CASSFPLPVQPQHF
TRBV20-1,.,12,.,TRBJ1-5,TGCAGTGCTAGTCTCTCCAATCAGCCCCAGCATTTT,CSASLSNQPQHF
TRBV3-1/TRBV3-2,TRBD1,17,.,TRBJ2-1,TGTGCCAGCAGCCACCTAGGGACAGTTAGCTCCTACAATGAGCAGTTCTTC,CASSHLGTVSSYNEQFF
TRBV6-6,.,13,.,TRBJ1-1,TGTGCCAGCCGGAGCCTCCTGAACACTGAAGCTTTCTTT,CASRSLLNTEAFF
TRBV7-9,.,13,.,TRBJ1-6,TGTGCCAGCAGAATGGGGAGTCGCTCACCCCTCCACTTT,CASRMGSRSPLHF
TRBV19,.,14,.,TRBJ2-4,TGTGCCAGTAGTATTCCACAGACCAAAAACATTCAGTACTTC,CASSIPQTKNIQYF
TRBV5-1,.,14,.,TRBJ2-3,TGCGCCAGCAGCTTGGACAGGTGGGGAGATACGCAGTATTTT,CASSLDRWGDTQYF
TRBV4-1,TRBD1,16,.,TRBJ2-5,TGCGCCAGCAGCCAAGATCAGGCAGGGGGCCAAGAGACCCAGTACTTC,CASSQDQAGGQETQYF
TRBV5-1,TRBD1,16,once,TRBJ2-1,TGCGCCAGCAGCCTACTACTGGGGACAGGAAAAGGTGAGCAGTTCTTC,CASSLLLGTGKGEQFF
TRBV25-1,.,13,.,TRBJ1-5,TGTGCCAGCAGTGAGGGGGACATTCAGCCCCAGCATTTT,CASSEGDIQPQHF
TRBV28,.,15,.,TRBJ2-5,TGTGCCAGCAGTTCACGCCCCCGGAGCCCCGGGACCCAGTACTTC,CASSSRPRSPGTQYF
TRBV10-3,TRBD1,14,.,TRBJ1-6,TGTGCCATCAGCAGACAGGGAGGAGGTTCACCCCTCCACTTT,CAISRQGGGSPLHF
TRBV4-1,.,16,.,TRBJ2-5,TGCGCCAGCAGCCCCCAAGAGGGCACCGGGCAAGAGACCCAGTACTTC,CASSPQEGTGQETQYF
TRBV6-5,.,13,few,TRBJ1-2,TGTGCCACGGCTGGACAGTCTAACTATGGCTACACCTTC,CATAGQSNYGYTF
TRBV11-2,TRBD2,17,.,TRBJ2-1,TGTGCCAGCAGCCCCCTCACGACTAGCGGGCAGTACAATGAGCAGTTCTTC,CASSPLTTSGQYNEQFF
TRBV6-5,TRBD2,14,.,TRBJ2-7,TGTGCCAGCAGTTGGACTAGCGGGGCCTACGAGCAGTACTTC,CASSWTSGAYEQYF
TRBV6-9,TRBD1,15,once,TRBJ1-1,TGTGCCAGCAGTTATAAGGCGCAGGGGGCTAATGAAGCTTTCTTT,CASSYKAQGANEAFF
TRBV5-4,TRBD2,14,few,TRBJ2-7,TGTGCCAGCAGCTGGACTAGCGGGACCTACGAGCAGTACTTC,CASSWTSGTYEQYF
TRBV7-9,.,13,.,TRBJ2-4,TGTGCCAGCAGTACCTCAGGGGTGGACATTCAGTACTTC,CASSTSGVDIQYF
TRBV28,TRBD1,15,.,TRBJ1-2,TGTGCCATCAATCTAACCGGACAGGGCGTCTATGGCTACACCTTC,CAINLTGQGVYGYTF
TRBV3-1/TRBV3-2,.,11,.,TRBJ1-1,TGTGCCAGCAGCCTGGGCCCTGAAGCTTTCTTT,CASSLGPEAFF
TRBV5-1,TRBD1,14,.,TRBJ1-2,TGCGCCAGCAGCCTATACAGGGGAAGCTATGGCTACACCTTC,CASSLYRGSYGYTF
TRBV18,.,14,.,TRBJ1-2,TGTGCCAGCTCACCACCGGGGAGACTCTATGGCTACACCTTC,CASSPPGRLYGYTF
TRBV28,.,14,.,TRBJ2-7,TGTGCCAGCCCCGCCCCTGGCAGCTCCTACGAGCAGTACTTC,CASPAPGSSYEQYF
TRBV29-1,TRBD2,12,.,TRBJ2-3,TGCAGCGCTGGCAATAGCGGGATCGATGTATGGTTT,CSAGNSGIDVWF
TRBV23-1,TRBD1,18,.,TRBJ1-2,TGCGCCAGCAGTCCTTCCGGGACAGGGGGCTATAAGGGCTATGGCTACACCTTC,CASSPSGTGGYKGYGYTF
TRBV5-1,.,17,.,TRBJ2-1,TGCGCCAGCAGCTTGGGGCGGGATTTCCTCCAGTACAATGAGCAGTTCTTC,CASSLGRDFLQYNEQFF
TRBV18,TRBD1,19,once,TRBJ1-4,TGTGCCAGCTCACCGCGAGGGACAGGGGGCAAAGCGGGTAATGAAAAACTGTTTTTT,CASSPRGTGGKAGNEKLFF
TRBV7-3,TRBD1,13,.,TRBJ1-1,TGTGCCAGCAGTCGTACACAGGGGACTGAAGCTTTCTTT,CASSRTQGTEAFF
TRBV9,TRBD1,14,.,TRBJ1-1,TGTGCCAGCAGCCCAACCCCCCGGGACAGCGAAGCTTTCTTT,CASSPTPRDSEAFF
TRBV6-5,TRBD1,13,.,TRBJ1-5,TGTGCCAGCAGGAACGGACAGGCCCAGCCCCAGCATTTT,CASRNGQAQPQHF
TRBV11-1,TRBD2,15,.,TRBJ2-1,TGTGCCAGCAGCCCCCTGGCGGGGGGGCGAAATGAGCAGTTCTTC,CASSPLAGGRNEQFF
TRBV5-1,.,17,once,TRBJ1-2,TGCGCCAGCAGCTTGGCCTTTAGGGGCCACCGTAACTATGGCTACACCTTC,CASSLAFRGHRNYGYTF
TRBV7-8,.,16,few,TRBJ2-1,TGTGCCAGCAGCTTAGGATACAGGCGCTCCTACAATGAGCAGTTCTTC,CASSLGYRRSYNEQFF
TRBV6-5,TRBD1,15,.,TRBJ1-2,TGTGCCAGCGTAAGAGGGACAGGGGGCGAGTATGGCTACACCTTC,CASVRGTGGEYGYTF
TRBV5-1,TRBD1,15,.,TRBJ1-1,TGCGCCAGCAGCGCATTGACAGGGAGGAACACTGAAGCTTTCTTT,CASSALTGRNTEAFF
TRBV3-1/TRBV3-2,.,15,once,TRBJ1-1,TGTGCCAGCGCCCGGTGGGGGAGGGAGAACACTGAAGCTTTCTTT,CASARWGRENTEAFF
TRBV9,.,15,.,TRBJ1-1,TGTGCCAGCAGCGGGTCACAGGGCTCCGGAACTGAAGCTTTCTTT,CASSGSQGSGTEAFF
TRBV27,.,14,once,TRBJ1-4,TGTGCCAGCAGTTTCGGACACCCTAATGAAAAACTGTTTTTT,CASSFGHPNEKLFF
TRBV10-3,TRBD2,13,.,TRBJ2-2,TGTGCCGCTGGGGGGGGGAACACCGGGGAGCTGTTTTTT,CAAGGGNTGELFF
TRBV6-5,TRBD1,16,.,TRBJ1-3,TGTGCCAGCAGTTCGTGGACAGGGCACTCTGGAAACACCATATATTTT,CASSSWTGHSGNTIYF
TRBV4-1,.,15,.,TRBJ2-5,TGCGCCAGCAGCCTCCCCCAGGGGAACCAAGAGACCCAGTACTTC,CASSLPQGNQETQYF
TRBV27,TRBD2,16,.,TRBJ2-5,TGTGCCAGCAGTTCCCTTAGCGGGAGGTGGAGAGAGACCCAGTACTTC,CASSSLSGRWRETQYF
TRBV15,TRBD1,14,.,TRBJ1-1,TGTGCCACCAGCAGAGCAGGGGGCAGAACTGAAGCTTTCTTT,CATSRAGGRTEAFF
TRBV4-1,.,14,.,TRBJ1-1,TGCGCCAGCAGCCATCCAGTTTTGAACACTGAAGCTTTCTTT,CASSHPVLNTEAFF
TRBV5-1,TRBD2,16,.,TRBJ2-3,TGCGCCAGCAGCTTCTTAGCGGGAGGGTTTTCAGATACGCAGTATTTT,CASSFLAGGFSDTQYF
TRBV29-1,TRBD1,13,.,TRBJ1-2,TGCAGCGTTGGGGCGGGACAGGACTATGGCTACACCTTC,CSVGAGQDYGYTF
TRBV11-2,.,13,.,TRBJ2-7,TGTGCCAGCAGCTTATACGGGAAAGGGGAGCAGTACTTC,CASSLYGKGEQYF